The source of this T cell receptor (beta chain) is a study of blood T cells in healthy people across ages. Whole-study findings and limits: Unsorted PBMC input precluded a conclusive naive versus antigen-experienced comparison.

The CDR3 has 14 residues. Trimming removed 7 bases from V and 7 bases from J; junction bases left unmatched: 9. Looked up from germline, CDR1 is SEHNR and CDR2 is FQNEAQ (reference sequence). A remark on this clonotype: Its antigen is unknown.

Together with a sample-barcoded 5' primer, a J-beta primer mix was included in a second PCR lasting roughly 6 to 12 cycles. Each CDR3 protein is one row after TCRdb ran MiXCR on the 5' RACE reads. The sample holds roughly 1,500,000 distinct CDR3 sequences, approximately 38% seen once. With each sample, at least 5 micrograms of total RNA were extracted. The chain couples TRBV7-9 to TRBJ2-2, with 7 bases fitting TRBD2. Sequencing was done on a sample of blood. This TCR derives from a woman between 18 and 29 years old in good health. Written as DNA, the CDR3 is TGTGCCAGCAATCTGGGAGGGCCGATCGGGGAGCTGTTTTTT. This translates into CASNLGGPIGELFF.